Given below is one T cell receptor beta chain in context. Which antigen it targets is not known. It has no much larger one-base neighbor in the sample; base qualities were not kept. The CDR3, from cysteine to phenylalanine, totals 14 residues. Solely the CDR3 DNA is kept, with 42 bases framed from the first base. V has 6 bases trimmed and J has 5 bases trimmed; junction bases matching no gene number 9. CDR1 is given as KGHSH and CDR2 as LQKENI, both from the germline V gene. The data were obtained in a study of blood T cell repertoires in COVID-19 (dated by TCRdb to the early 2020s). Study-level background: Collaborator samples came from the United States, Italy and Spain and covered acute and convalescent phases of COVID-19. The prospective study material was composed of cDNA or gDNA derived from T cells, B-cell-depleted T cells, or PBMCs. Subjects who had been exposed to COVID-19, were actively infected with it, or had recovered from it provided the deeply sampled blood TCRbeta repertoires that made up the dataset. The repertoires were released in a freely available public database meant as a resource for research on the immune response to SARS-CoV-2. Samples were obtained from the ongoing ImmuneRACE study (first 160 participants) and from some 1,200 subjects provided by 6 global collaborators. Nearly every sample came with metadata listing a de-identified subject ID, COVID-19 status, age in years and sex. HLA class I and class II types, where available, came from metadata supplied by the sample provider rather than from assay-based typing.

Whole blood was collected in K2EDTA tubes by collaborating institutions according to the institutions' own protocols. For TCRbeta analysis, collaborators shipped samples as frozen whole blood, isolated PBMCs, or DNA extracted from either of those sample types. The paper's findings and limits, for the study overall: The amount of clinical and demographic metadata varied by source and participant and was provided uncurated.

The immunoSEQ Assay, a bias-controlled multiplex PCR, was used to amplify TCRbeta CDR3 regions from genomic DNA. Regarding the original processing steps: Within the assay, amplification of reference gene primers was used to estimate how many nucleated cells each sample contained. Sequence reads were collapsed and filtered to measure the absolute abundance of every unique TCRbeta CDR3 rearrangement. Productive Simpson clonality was computed per sample as the square root of Simpson's diversity index over productive rearrangements. As stored in TCRdb, this immuneACCESS dataset retains in-frame rearrangements with V and J assigned. A fraction of the clones does not appear; measured against another copy, unresolved V genes explain less than half of the discrepancy, and the remainder lacks a known reason. The D gene and trimming were derived from the DNA, and the V and J assignments and clone size from that table. The sample table shows about 180,000 clones, and roughly nine tenths are seen once. The ten largest clonotypes hold more than 20% of the sample.

The receptor was isolated from a man between 65 and 85 years old with active or convalescent COVID-19. The sample was peripheral blood. The chain joins TRBV18 to TRBJ2-7; the junction holds 8 bases that match TRBD2. The CDR3 protein is CASSPRRGDNEQYF. The DNA is as follows: TGTGCCAGCTCCCCCCGGCGGGGGGATAACGAGCAGTACTTC.